A selection of T cell receptor beta chains follows, all from one sample in a study of shared clonotypes between healthy human individuals. The table came from immunoSEQ multiplex PCR; TCRdb's copy has only in-frame clones and leaves some out. The top ten clones hold roughly 11% of a sample with under 300,000 clones, 65% of them seen once. Sequences were obtained from memory CD4+ T cells sorted from blood. These receptors all stem from a young man in good health. Each CDR3 is given with its conserved first and last residue. D genes are given only for firm matches. A row's size may be missing; if present it is once, few, many or a size class.

CDR3: CASAISGTDNQPQHF; DNA: TGTGCCAGCGCCATTTCCGGGACAGACAATCAGCCCCAGCATTTT; V: TRBV6-5; D: TRBD1; J: TRBJ1-5; size: NA
CDR3: CASSFAVGVQIYEQYF; DNA: TGTGCCAGCAGCTTTGCGGTGGGGGTCCAAATCTACGAGCAGTACTTC; V: TRBV7-9; D: NA; J: TRBJ2-7; size: few
CDR3: CASSLARTVGSNQPQHF; DNA: TGTGCCAGCAGTTTGGCGAGGACAGTCGGTAGCAATCAGCCCCAGCATTTT; V: TRBV28; D: NA; J: TRBJ1-5; size: NA
CDR3: CASSDSIGVGELFF; DNA: TGTGCCAGCAGTGACTCGATAGGGGTCGGGGAGCTGTTTTTT; V: TRBV6-4; D: NA; J: TRBJ2-2; size: NA
CDR3: CSAFQTDTQYF; DNA: TGCAGCGCCTTCCAAACAGATACGCAGTATTTT; V: TRBV29-1; D: NA; J: TRBJ2-3; size: NA
CDR3: CASSEHGTTFTQYF; DNA: TGTGCCAGCAGTGAGCATGGGACTACCTTTACGCAGTATTTT; V: TRBV6-1; D: TRBD2; J: TRBJ2-3; size: NA
CDR3: CASSLEGSGYTF; DNA: TGTGCCAGCAGCTTAGAGGGTTCTGGCTACACCTTC; V: TRBV7-2; D: NA; J: TRBJ1-2; size: NA
CDR3: CASSPTGGDTQYF; DNA: TGTGCTAGCAGCCCGACCGGTGGAGATACGCAGTATTTT; V: TRBV7-7; D: NA; J: TRBJ2-3; size: few
CDR3: CSVAGQGKIGELFF; DNA: TGCAGCGTTGCGGGACAGGGAAAAATCGGGGAGCTGTTTTTT; V: TRBV29-1; D: TRBD1; J: TRBJ2-2; size: NA
CDR3: CASSPWTASGEKLFF; DNA: TGTGCCAGCAGCCCGTGGACAGCGAGTGGTGAAAAACTGTTTTTT; V: TRBV7-2; D: NA; J: TRBJ1-4; size: NA
CDR3: CASSPDRGPNTEAFF; DNA: TGTGCCAGCAGCCCGGACCGGGGACCGAACACTGAAGCTTTCTTT; V: TRBV7-9; D: NA; J: TRBJ1-1; size: NA
CDR3: CASSTRSEQYF; DNA: TGTGCCAGCAGCACTAGGTCCGAGCAGTACTTC; V: TRBV6-5; D: NA; J: TRBJ2-7; size: NA
CDR3: CASSLPGLAVISYNEQFF; DNA: TGCGCCAGCAGCCTACCGGGACTAGCGGTGATCTCCTACAATGAGCAGTTCTTC; V: TRBV5-1; D: TRBD2; J: TRBJ2-1; size: NA
CDR3: CASNRGFEEKLFF; DNA: TGTGCCAGCAACAGGGGATTCGAGGAAAAACTGTTTTTT; V: TRBV6-1; D: TRBD1; J: TRBJ1-4; size: NA
CDR3: CASIRSRAEETQYF; DNA: TGTGCCAGTATACGGTCCAGGGCTGAAGAGACCCAGTACTTC; V: TRBV6-1; D: NA; J: TRBJ2-5; size: few
CDR3: CATTGLHYGYTF; DNA: TGTGCCACCACGGGACTTCACTATGGCTACACCTTC; V: TRBV19; D: NA; J: TRBJ1-2; size: NA
CDR3: CASSLQGRYTEAFF; DNA: TGTGCCAGCAGTTTACAGGGGAGGTACACTGAAGCTTTCTTT; V: TRBV27; D: NA; J: TRBJ1-1; size: NA
CDR3: CASSEQPLRTLNTEAFF; DNA: TGTGCCAGCAGTGAACAACCGTTGAGGACGCTGAACACTGAAGCTTTCTTT; V: TRBV6-1; D: NA; J: TRBJ1-1; size: few
CDR3: CASSFSQGQGGEKLFF; DNA: TGTGCCAGCAGCTTTTCCCAAGGACAGGGGGGGGAAAAACTGTTTTTT; V: TRBV5-4; D: TRBD1; J: TRBJ1-4; size: NA
CDR3: CASSFGTSLLSYNEQFF; DNA: TGTGCCAGCAGCTTCGGGACTAGCCTCCTTTCCTACAATGAGCAGTTCTTC; V: TRBV5-6; D: TRBD2; J: TRBJ2-1; size: few
CDR3: CAISESRQDYEQYF; DNA: TGTGCCATCAGTGAGTCGCGTCAGGATTACGAGCAGTACTTC; V: TRBV10-3; D: NA; J: TRBJ2-7; size: NA
CDR3: CASSPGIPNTEAFF; DNA: TGTGCCAGCAGCCCCGGAATACCGAACACTGAAGCTTTCTTT; V: TRBV27; D: NA; J: TRBJ1-1; size: NA
CDR3: CASALVRGHEQYF; DNA: TGCGCCAGCGCTTTGGTTCGGGGCCACGAGCAGTACTTC; V: TRBV5-1; D: NA; J: TRBJ2-7; size: NA
CDR3: CASSLGRTGPSSETQYF; DNA: TGTGCTAGCAGCTTGGGACGGACAGGGCCGTCGTCGGAGACCCAGTACTTC; V: TRBV7-7; D: TRBD1; J: TRBJ2-5; size: NA
CDR3: CASSPRTGTGEEQYF; DNA: TGTGCCAGCAGTCCCCGGACAGGGACGGGGGAAGAGCAGTACTTC; V: TRBV28; D: TRBD1; J: TRBJ2-7; size: NA
CDR3: CASIATTLGSKNIQYF; DNA: TGTGCCAGTATCGCGACTACACTGGGTTCCAAAAACATTCAGTACTTC; V: TRBV19; D: NA; J: TRBJ2-4; size: NA
CDR3: CASSPGAGLFADTQYF; DNA: TGTGCCAGCTCACCGGGGGCGGGACTGTTCGCAGATACGCAGTATTTT; V: TRBV18; D: NA; J: TRBJ2-3; size: NA
CDR3: CASSLRAGTGALNTEAFF; DNA: TGTGCCAGCAGCTTAAGGGCGGGGACAGGGGCACTGAACACTGAAGCTTTCTTT; V: TRBV7-3; D: TRBD1; J: TRBJ1-1; size: few
CDR3: CASSLGTGSSYEQYF; DNA: TGCGCCAGCAGCTTGGGGACAGGGTCTTCCTACGAGCAGTACTTC; V: TRBV5-1; D: TRBD1; J: TRBJ2-7; size: NA
CDR3: CASSFEGSYEQYF; DNA: TGCGCCAGCAGCTTTGAAGGCTCCTACGAGCAGTACTTC; V: TRBV5-1; D: NA; J: TRBJ2-7; size: few
CDR3: CASSLEYTLNTEAFF; DNA: TGCGCCAGCAGCTTGGAATACACCCTGAACACTGAAGCTTTCTTT; V: TRBV5-1; D: NA; J: TRBJ1-1; size: NA
CDR3: CASRDTGLYEQYF; DNA: TGTGCCAGCAGGGACACAGGACTCTACGAGCAGTACTTC; V: TRBV28; D: NA; J: TRBJ2-7; size: NA
CDR3: CASTQGAYGYTF; DNA: TGTGCCAGCACCCAGGGGGCCTATGGCTACACCTTC; V: TRBV28; D: TRBD1; J: TRBJ1-2; size: NA
CDR3: CASSPETGGAKGYGYTF; DNA: TGTGCCAGCTCACCGGAGACAGGGGGCGCGAAGGGCTATGGCTACACCTTC; V: TRBV18; D: TRBD1; J: TRBJ1-2; size: NA
CDR3: CATHLTTEAFF; DNA: TGTGCCACACATTTAACCACTGAAGCTTTCTTT; V: TRBV28; D: NA; J: TRBJ1-1; size: NA
CDR3: CASTVGGLGYTF; DNA: TGTGCCAGCACGGTAGGAGGGCTGGGCTACACCTTC; V: TRBV2; D: NA; J: TRBJ1-2; size: many
CDR3: CASSLGLAYEQYF; DNA: TGTGCCAGCAGTTTAGGGTTAGCTTACGAGCAGTACTTC; V: TRBV27; D: NA; J: TRBJ2-7; size: few
CDR3: CASSDPTGTGINEQFF; DNA: TGTGCCAGCAGTGACCCCACCGGGACAGGGATCAATGAGCAGTTCTTC; V: TRBV6-4; D: TRBD1; J: TRBJ2-1; size: NA
CDR3: CASSIGQSGSSYYEQYF; DNA: TGTGCCAGCAGCATCGGACAGTCAGGGAGTAGCTACTACGAGCAGTACTTC; V: TRBV5-8; D: NA; J: TRBJ2-7; size: NA
CDR3: CASSEESGYSGNTIYF; DNA: TGTGCCAGCAGTGAAGAGTCCGGCTACTCTGGAAACACCATATATTTT; V: TRBV2; D: NA; J: TRBJ1-3; size: NA
CDR3: CATSGAGGAYEQYF; DNA: TGTGCCACCAGCGGCGCGGGAGGAGCCTACGAGCAGTACTTC; V: TRBV15; D: TRBD2; J: TRBJ2-7; size: NA
CDR3: CASSEPLNRAAETQYF; DNA: TGTGCCAGCAGTGAGCCACTTAATCGGGCGGCGGAGACCCAGTACTTC; V: TRBV25-1; D: NA; J: TRBJ2-5; size: NA
CDR3: CASSSPGTSGSNEQFF; DNA: TGTGCCAGTAGTTCCCCCGGGACTAGCGGGAGCAATGAGCAGTTCTTC; V: TRBV19; D: TRBD2; J: TRBJ2-1; size: NA
CDR3: CASSGGYNEQFF; DNA: TGTGCCAGTAGTGGGGGCTACAATGAGCAGTTCTTC; V: TRBV19; D: NA; J: TRBJ2-1; size: NA
CDR3: CASSPGQSDQPQHF; DNA: TGCGCCAGCAGCCCGGGACAGTCTGATCAGCCCCAGCATTTT; V: TRBV5-1; D: TRBD1; J: TRBJ1-5; size: once
CDR3: CASSGQGPSWEQYF; DNA: TGTGCCAGCAGTGGACAGGGACCCTCCTGGGAGCAGTACTTC; V: TRBV28; D: TRBD1; J: TRBJ2-7; size: NA
CDR3: CASSENTEAFF; DNA: TGTGCCAGCAGCGAGAACACTGAAGCTTTCTTT; V: TRBV6-1; D: NA; J: TRBJ1-1; size: NA
CDR3: CASSPRGGTNQPQHF; DNA: TGTGCCAGCAGCCCCAGGGGGGGGACCAATCAGCCCCAGCATTTT; V: TRBV7-8; D: TRBD1; J: TRBJ1-5; size: NA
CDR3: CASSPHRDRGLNTEAFF; DNA: TGTGCCAGCAGCCCCCACCGGGACAGGGGTTTGAACACTGAAGCTTTCTTT; V: TRBV7-2; D: TRBD1; J: TRBJ1-1; size: NA
CDR3: CASSQDGGPREKLFF; DNA: TGCGCCAGCAGCCAAGATGGGGGTCCGCGGGAAAAACTGTTTTTT; V: TRBV4-1; D: NA; J: TRBJ1-4; size: NA
CDR3: CASSLALGRGETQYF; DNA: TGTGCCAGCAGCTTAGCGCTCGGCAGGGGGGAGACCCAGTACTTC; V: TRBV7-4; D: TRBD1; J: TRBJ2-5; size: NA
CDR3: CASRPGTDNTGELFF; DNA: TGTGCCAGCAGACCCGGGACGGATAACACCGGGGAGCTGTTTTTT; V: TRBV7-7; D: NA; J: TRBJ2-2; size: NA
CDR3: CSVGGYNEQFF; DNA: TGCAGCGTTGGGGGCTACAATGAGCAGTTCTTC; V: TRBV29-1; D: NA; J: TRBJ2-1; size: few
CDR3: CAISGEISGANVLTF; DNA: TGTGCCATCAGTGGGGAGATCTCTGGGGCCAACGTCCTGACTTTC; V: TRBV10-3; D: NA; J: TRBJ2-6; size: NA